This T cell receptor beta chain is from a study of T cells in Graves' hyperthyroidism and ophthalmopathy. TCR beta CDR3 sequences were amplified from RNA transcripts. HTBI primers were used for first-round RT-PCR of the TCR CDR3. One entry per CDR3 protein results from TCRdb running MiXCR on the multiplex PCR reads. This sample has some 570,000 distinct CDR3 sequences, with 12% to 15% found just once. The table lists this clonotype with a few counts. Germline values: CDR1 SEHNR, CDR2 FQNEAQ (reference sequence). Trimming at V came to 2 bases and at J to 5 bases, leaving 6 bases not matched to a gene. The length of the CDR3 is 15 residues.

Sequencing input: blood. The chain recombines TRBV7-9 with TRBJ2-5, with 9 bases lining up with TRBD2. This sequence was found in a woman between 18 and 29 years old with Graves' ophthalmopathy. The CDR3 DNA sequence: TGTGCCAGCAGCTTACTAGCGGGAACGTGGGAGACCCAGTACTTC. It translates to CASSLLAGTWETQYF.